The text below deals with one T cell receptor (beta chain). Its antigen remains unidentified. This sample is part of a study of cytomegalovirus exposure and HLA in healthy donors. Study-level results: Per a later analysis, HLA-associated TCR beta chains showed more clonal expansion than other, equally common TCR beta chains. It was confirmed in vitro that three of the CMV-associated chains were specific for CMV antigens.

V lost 4 bases and J 4 bases, leaving 16 bases between the germline ends. The CDR3 totals 15 residues. The germline V gene has CDR1 MGHRA and CDR2 YSYEKL. In the PCR, 60 Vbeta and 13 Jbeta primers were used. Only in-frame clones appear in the TCRdb table, and some are missing; sequencing was by immunoSEQ multiplex PCR. The sample holds approximately 74,000 clones, about 77% seen once. The chain joins TRBV4-1 to TRBJ1-2; D is perhaps TRBD1 (5 bases). The sample comprised PBMCs. This clonotype originated in a man aged 35-49 years in good health and CMV-seronegative. The CDR3 nucleotides read TGCGCCAGCAGCCCGGGGACGGCGGAGGGCTATGGCTACACCTTC. It translates to CASSPGTAEGYGYTF.